This TCR beta chain was recorded in a study of T cells in Graves' hyperthyroidism and ophthalmopathy. As for the study in general: Prior to any treatment, at the point of initial diagnosis, peripheral blood was collected.

This clonotype was seen a handful of times. The antigen remains undetermined. Clinicians diagnosed patients from clinical symptoms, serum thyroxine and TRAb, thyroid ultrasound and orbital computed tomography. Study-wide findings and caveats: Stable hyperthyroidism was told apart from ophthalmopathy by a model built on 13 V-J features. Ophthalmopathy was model-predicted a median around 6.7 months pre-onset.

RNA transcripts provided the source from which TCR beta CDR3 regions were amplified. In the first-round RT-PCR of the TCR CDR3, the HTBI primer set was used. A single record per CDR3 protein comes from TCRdb applying MiXCR to the multiplex PCR reads. The sample contains 500,000 to 650,000 distinct CDR3 sequences, approximately 20% of which appear only once. Germline V gene sequence: CDR1 LNHDA, CDR2 SQIVND (reference sequence). This CDR3 region has 14 residues. The V and J ends lost 1 base and 1 base respectively, with 5 bases between them. This chain uses TRBV19 with TRBJ2-1; D is unresolved. The source of this sequence is a man aged 35-49 years with Graves' ophthalmopathy. Sequenced input: blood. The CDR3 loop is CASSIGTSYNEQFF. As DNA, the CDR3 is TGTGCCAGTAGTATAGGCACATCCTACAATGAGCAGTTCTTC.